Included here is one TCR beta chain sequence, with context. The data stem from a study of blood T cell repertoires in COVID-19. Across the whole study: Sources were T cells, B-cell-depleted T cells, or PBMCs; the material itself was cDNA or gDNA.

The CDR3 extends over 14 amino acids. The germline V gene has CDR1 SNHLY and CDR2 FYNNEI. Losses at the gene ends were 7 bases for V and 2 bases for J; bases not matched to a gene: 5. In the study's own analysis: Amplification of reference gene primers provided the estimated nucleated cell counts. TCRdb's table, derived via immunoSEQ multiplex PCR, lists solely in-frame clones and lacks some. V and J calls and clone size are those listed in that table; D and trimming were worked out from the DNA. The sample carries roughly 150,000 clones, 70% to 85% recorded once. The TCR comes from a woman aged 50 to 60 with acute or convalescent COVID-19. The gene calls are TRBV2 and TRBJ1-5, with 7 bases identical to TRBD1. The specimen was peripheral blood. The CDR3 sequence is CASNDRAGNQPQHF. For the CDR3, the DNA is TGTGCCAGCAACGACAGGGCTGGCAATCAGCCCCAGCATTTT. The variable domain in full, with the rest retrieved from reference TRBV2 and TRBJ1-5, is EPEVTQTPSHQVTQMGQEVILRCVPISNHLYFYWYRQILGQKVEFLVSFYNNEISEKSEIFDDQFSVERPDGSNFTLKIRSTKLEDSAMYFCASNDRAGNQPQHFGDGTRLSIL.